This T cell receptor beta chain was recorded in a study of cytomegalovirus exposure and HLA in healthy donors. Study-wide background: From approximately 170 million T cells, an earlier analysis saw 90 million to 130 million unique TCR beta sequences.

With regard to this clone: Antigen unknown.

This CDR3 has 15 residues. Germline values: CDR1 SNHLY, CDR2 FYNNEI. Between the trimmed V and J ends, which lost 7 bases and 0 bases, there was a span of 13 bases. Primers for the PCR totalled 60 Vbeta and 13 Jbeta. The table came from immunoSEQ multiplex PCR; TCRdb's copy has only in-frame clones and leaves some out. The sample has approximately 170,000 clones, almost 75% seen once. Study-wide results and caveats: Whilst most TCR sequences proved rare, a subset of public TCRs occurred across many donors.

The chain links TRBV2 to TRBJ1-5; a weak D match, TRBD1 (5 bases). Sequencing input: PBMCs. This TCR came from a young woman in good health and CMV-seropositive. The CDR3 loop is CASKGRDYSNQPQHF. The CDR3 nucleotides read TGTGCCAGCAAAGGCAGGGACTATAGCAATCAGCCCCAGCATTTT.